This T cell receptor (beta chain) was documented in a study of cytomegalovirus exposure and HLA in healthy donors. Vbeta (60) and Jbeta (13) primers were used in the PCR. TCRdb keeps only in-frame clones here, not all; method: immunoSEQ multiplex PCR. The table lists some 150,000 clones, 80% of them singletons. A few counts support this clone. Its antigen is undetermined. This CDR3 has 14 amino acids. CDR1 and CDR2 (germline): LNHDA, SQIVND (reference sequence). Deletions cut 3 bases from V and 4 bases from J, with 12 bases between. General study results and limits: CMV serostatus was the sole immune exposure data available. Cytomegalovirus status was reportedly diagnosed by the classifier with high specificity and sensitivity. When the data were analyzed later, several of the most significant clusters appeared to be linked to common viral pathogens. A missense variant in DCLRE1C was later tied to TCR beta V- and J-gene trimming.

The sequenced sample consisted of PBMCs. The genes are TRBV19 and TRBJ1-1; D is possibly TRBD1 (5 bases). This receptor was obtained from a man aged 30 to 45 in good health and CMV-seropositive. CDR3 in DNA: TGTGCCAGTAGTATGGTACAGGAGGGCACTGAAGCTTTCTTT. Translating it yields CASSMVQEGTEAFF.